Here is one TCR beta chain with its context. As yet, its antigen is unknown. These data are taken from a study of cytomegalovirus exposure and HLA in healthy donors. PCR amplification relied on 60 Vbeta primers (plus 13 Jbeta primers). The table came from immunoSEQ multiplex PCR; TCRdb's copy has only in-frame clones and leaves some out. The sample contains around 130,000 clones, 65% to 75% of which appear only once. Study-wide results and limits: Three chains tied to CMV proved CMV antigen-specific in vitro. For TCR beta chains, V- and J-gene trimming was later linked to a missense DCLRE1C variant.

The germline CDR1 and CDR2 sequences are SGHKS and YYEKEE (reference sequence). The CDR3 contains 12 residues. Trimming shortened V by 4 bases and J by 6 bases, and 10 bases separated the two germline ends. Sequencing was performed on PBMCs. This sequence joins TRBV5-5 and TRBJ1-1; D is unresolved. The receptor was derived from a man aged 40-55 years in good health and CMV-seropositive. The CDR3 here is CASSPGYAEAFF. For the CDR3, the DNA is TGTGCCAGCAGCCCGGGTTACGCTGAAGCTTTCTTT.